This is a list of T cell receptor beta chains from one sample in a study of CD8 T cells in ankylosing spondylitis. TCRdb ran MiXCR on the 5' RACE reads and lists one entry per CDR3 protein. The table lists 230,000 or so distinct CDR3 sequences, over 15% of them singletons, with roughly a third in the top ten. The specimen sequenced was blood, either unsorted or a sorted T cell fraction (not recorded which). These receptors were obtained from a male donor with ankylosing spondylitis or in good health (not recorded which). Both conserved end residues are part of each CDR3. D genes are given only for firm matches. Clone sizes are given selectively: once, few, many, or a class where the clone is expanded.

V gene	J gene	clone size	D gene	CDR3 length	CDR3 DNA	CDR3 protein
TRBV4-3	TRBJ1-6	NA	NA	14	TGCGCCAGCAGCCAAGATCAGGGTTATTCACCCCTCCACTTT	CASSQDQGYSPLHF
TRBV5-5	TRBJ2-1	many	NA	15	TGTGCCAGCAGCGGGGACTTCAGCTCCTACAATGAGCAGTTCTTC	CASSGDFSSYNEQFF
TRBV5-6	TRBJ2-1	few	NA	11	TGTGCCAGCAGCAACTCGTTTGAGCAGTTCTTC	CASSNSFEQFF
TRBV6-1	TRBJ2-1	few	TRBD2	17	TGTGCCAGCAGTCCCCTGGCCGGGACTAGCTCCTACAATGAGCAGTTCTTC	CASSPLAGTSSYNEQFF
TRBV27	TRBJ2-7	once	TRBD1	16	TGTGCCAGTAGTTTGTCTCCGACAGGGGGCGCGTACGAGCAGTACTTC	CASSLSPTGGAYEQYF
TRBV14	TRBJ2-1	few	NA	16	TGTGCCAGCAGCCAAGAGTTGGGGGCCCCCTACAATGAGCAGTTCTTC	CASSQELGAPYNEQFF
TRBV3-1	TRBJ2-1	few	NA	15	TGTGCCAGCAGCCAAGAGAGCGGAGCCTACAATGAGCAGTTCTTC	CASSQESGAYNEQFF
TRBV7-3	TRBJ2-3	many	TRBD2	16	TGTGCCAGCAGCGCTCTTAGCGGGAGGAGCACAGATACGCAGTATTTT	CASSALSGRSTDTQYF
TRBV20-1	TRBJ2-7	few	TRBD1	15	TGCAGTGCTAGAGACCCCGGACAGGGAGTCTACGAGCAGTACTTC	CSARDPGQGVYEQYF
TRBV12-3/TRBV12-4	TRBJ2-3	many	NA	12	TGTGCCAGCAGTTTAAACACAGATACGCAGTATTTT	CASSLNTDTQYF
TRBV29-1	TRBJ1-1	once	NA	13	TGCAGCGCCAAGGGTGGGGGTGGTACTGAAGCTTTCTTT	CSAKGGGGTEAFF
TRBV10-3	TRBJ2-1	few	TRBD2	17	TGTGCCATCGGGCGTGAAACTAGCGGGAGGCATTACAATGAGCAGTTCTTC	CAIGRETSGRHYNEQFF
TRBV29-1	TRBJ2-7	few	TRBD2	14	TGCAGCGTGCTCACTAGCGGGAGTATCCACGAGCAGTACTTC	CSVLTSGSIHEQYF
TRBV11-2	TRBJ1-2	NA	TRBD1	14	TGTGCCAGCAGCTTAGGGGACAGCGACTATGGCTACACCTTC	CASSLGDSDYGYTF
TRBV4-1	TRBJ2-1	few	TRBD2	17	TGCGCCAGCAGCCATCCGACTAGCGGGATCTCCTACAATGAGCAGTTCTTC	CASSHPTSGISYNEQFF
TRBV12-3/TRBV12-4	TRBJ2-1	NA	TRBD2	18	TGTGCCAGCAGTCCCGGACTAGCGGGGGCCAGCTCCTACAATGAGCAGTTCTTC	CASSPGLAGASSYNEQFF
TRBV27	TRBJ2-5	many	NA	13	TGTGCCAGCAGTTTACCCGGAGACGCGACCCAGTACTTC	CASSLPGDATQYF
TRBV19	TRBJ2-7	NA	NA	11	TGTGCCACCAAACTAGCCCACGAGCAGTACTTC	CATKLAHEQYF
TRBV4-1	TRBJ2-1	NA	TRBD1	16	TGCGCCAGCAGCCCTATGAAAGGGACAGGAGGCGATGAGCAGTTCTTC	CASSPMKGTGGDEQFF
TRBV4-1	TRBJ2-1	NA	TRBD2	17	TGCGCCAGCAGCCAAGATCTTAGCGGGACCTACTACAATGAGCAGTTCTTC	CASSQDLSGTYYNEQFF
TRBV15	TRBJ1-5	few	NA	13	TGTGCCACCAGCAGAGAAAGGGACCAGCCCCAGCATTTT	CATSRERDQPQHF
TRBV27	TRBJ2-7	many	TRBD2	14	TGTGCCAGCAGCCCCCCGGGACTAGCCTACGAGCAGTACTTC	CASSPPGLAYEQYF
TRBV29-1	TRBJ2-1	NA	TRBD2	14	TGCAGCGTCCTGATAGCGGGAGGGCCTCTTGAGCAGTTCTTC	CSVLIAGGPLEQFF
TRBV3-1	TRBJ1-1	few	NA	20	TGTGCCAGCAGCCAATTTTTAAGGGGTTCGGAGCCGAATATGAACACTGAAGCTTTCTTT	CASSQFLRGSEPNMNTEAFF
TRBV4-1	TRBJ2-2	few	NA	17	TGCGCCAGCAGCCATCCGAGCCGGGCAGCAACGGCCGGGGAGCTGTTTTTT	CASSHPSRAATAGELFF
TRBV7-6	TRBJ2-1	many	TRBD2	14	TGTGCCAGCAGCTTCCCTAGCGGGTACAATGAGCAGTTCTTC	CASSFPSGYNEQFF
TRBV9	TRBJ2-3	many	NA	16	TGTGCCAGCAGCGTATTAGCGGTGACTAGCACAGATACGCAGTATTTT	CASSVLAVTSTDTQYF
TRBV5-4	TRBJ2-1	few	NA	12	TGTGCCAGCAGCTCCGAAACCAATGAGCAGTTCTTC	CASSSETNEQFF
TRBV4-3	TRBJ2-3	few	TRBD2	17	TGCGCCAGGAAAAACAGAGCGGGAGATCGAGGCACAGATACGCAGTATTTT	CARKNRAGDRGTDTQYF
TRBV6-5	TRBJ2-3	NA	TRBD2	16	TGTGCCAGCAGTTATTCGGGACTAGCGGAGACAGATACGCAGTATTTT	CASSYSGLAETDTQYF
TRBV27	TRBJ2-7	NA	NA	15	TGTGCCAGCAGGTTAGGCCCGCCGGGTGCCTACGAGCAGTACTTC	CASRLGPPGAYEQYF
TRBV12-3/TRBV12-4	TRBJ2-1	few	TRBD2	13	TGTGCCAGCAGTTTAGCATTAGCGGGAGCGCAGTTCTTC	CASSLALAGAQFF
TRBV5-6	TRBJ2-7	few	NA	13	TGTGCCAGCAGCTTGGTCGGGTCGGACGAGCAGTACTTC	CASSLVGSDEQYF
TRBV11-2	TRBJ2-6	NA	TRBD2	18	TGTGCCAGCAGCGCTACTAGCGGGAGGGTGTCCGGGGCCAACGTCCTGACTTTC	CASSATSGRVSGANVLTF
TRBV12-3/TRBV12-4	TRBJ2-1	many	TRBD2	15	TGTGCCAGCAGTTCTGGACTAGACTCCTACAATGAGCAGTTCTTC	CASSSGLDSYNEQFF
TRBV14	TRBJ2-1	few	TRBD2	12	TGTGCCAGCAGCAGCGGGGGTGGTGAGCAGTTCTTC	CASSSGGGEQFF
TRBV27	TRBJ2-7	NA	TRBD1	15	TGTGCCAGCAGCCAGACAGGGCAGAGCTCCTACGAGCAGTACTTC	CASSQTGQSSYEQYF
TRBV27	TRBJ2-7	NA	NA	13	TGTGCCAGCAGTTTCGATCAGGGGACAGAGCAGTACTTC	CASSFDQGTEQYF
TRBV19	TRBJ2-7	NA	NA	14	TGTGCCAGTAGTCCCACAGGGTCCGGGTACGAGCAGTACTTC	CASSPTGSGYEQYF
TRBV7-9	TRBJ1-1	few	NA	14	TGTGCCAGCAGCTCGACAGTCGAGAACACTGAAGCTTTCTTT	CASSSTVENTEAFF
TRBV12-3/TRBV12-4	TRBJ1-2	NA	NA	15	TGTGCCAGCAGGACTTTCGAGGCCAATAACTATGGCTACACCTTC	CASRTFEANNYGYTF
TRBV5-1	TRBJ2-3	many	TRBD1	16	TGCGCCAGCAGCGTTTATGGGACAGGGGAGACAGATACGCAGTATTTT	CASSVYGTGETDTQYF
TRBV6-4	TRBJ2-2	many	NA	13	TGTGCCAGCAGCGACACAAACACCGGGGAGCTGTTTTTT	CASSDTNTGELFF
TRBV29-1	TRBJ1-1	few	NA	12	TGCAGCGTTAACCCCGGGAACACTGAAGCTTTCTTT	CSVNPGNTEAFF
TRBV7-3	TRBJ2-7	NA	TRBD2	15	TGTGCCAGCAGCTTTGCGGGAGGGCCCTCCTACGAGCAGTACTTC	CASSFAGGPSYEQYF
TRBV20-1	TRBJ2-5	many	NA	16	TGCAGTGCTGTAGAGGTCTCGCGGAGGGAATGGGAGACCCAGTACTTC	CSAVEVSRREWETQYF
TRBV27	TRBJ1-5	NA	NA	12	TGTGCCAGCAGGGGGGGGGGTCAGCCCCAGCATTTT	CASRGGGQPQHF
TRBV5-1	TRBJ2-2	few	NA	14	TGCGCCAGCAGCCCCACAGGGAACACCGGGGAGCTGTTTTTT	CASSPTGNTGELFF
TRBV6-5	TRBJ1-2	NA	NA	17	TGTGCCAGCAGTTACTCGAGGTGGGGGGGCCTTATGAGTGGCTACACCTTC	CASSYSRWGGLMSGYTF
TRBV27	TRBJ2-7	NA	NA	16	TGTGCCAGCAGTTTGGCGGGACCCTCAAGCTCCTACGAGCAGTACTTC	CASSLAGPSSSYEQYF
TRBV27	TRBJ2-1	NA	NA	14	TGTGCCAGCAGTTTAGGCTGGGGCACTGATGAGCAGTTCTTC	CASSLGWGTDEQFF
TRBV29-1	TRBJ2-1	few	TRBD2	18	TGCAGCGTTGAAGATGGGGAGGGGAAGTATAGCTCCTACAATGAGCAGTTCTTC	CSVEDGEGKYSSYNEQFF
TRBV7-6	TRBJ2-5	few	TRBD1	15	TGTGCCAGCAGCGACAGGGGGGTATTCCAAGAGACCCAGTACTTC	CASSDRGVFQETQYF
TRBV27	TRBJ1-1	NA	TRBD1	14	TGTGCCAGCAGTTTAATTCCAGGGGGTGCTGAAGCTTTCTTT	CASSLIPGGAEAFF
TRBV27	TRBJ2-1	many	TRBD1	14	TGTGCCAGCAGTCCATCAGGGGGCCTCAATGAGCAGTTCTTC	CASSPSGGLNEQFF